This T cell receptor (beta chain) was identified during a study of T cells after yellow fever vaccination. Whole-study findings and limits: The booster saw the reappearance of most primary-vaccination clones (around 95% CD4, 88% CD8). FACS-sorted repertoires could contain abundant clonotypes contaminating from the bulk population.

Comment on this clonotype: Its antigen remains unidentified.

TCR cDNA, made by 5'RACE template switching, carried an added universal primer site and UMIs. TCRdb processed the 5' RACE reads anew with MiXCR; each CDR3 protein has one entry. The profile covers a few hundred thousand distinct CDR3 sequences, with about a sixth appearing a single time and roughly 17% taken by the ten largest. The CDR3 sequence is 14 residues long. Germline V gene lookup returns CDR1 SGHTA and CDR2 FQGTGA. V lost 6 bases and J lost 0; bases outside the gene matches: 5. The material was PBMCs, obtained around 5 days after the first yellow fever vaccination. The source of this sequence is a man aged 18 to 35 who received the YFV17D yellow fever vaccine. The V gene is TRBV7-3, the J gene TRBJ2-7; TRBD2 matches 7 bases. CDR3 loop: CASRASGLSYEQYF. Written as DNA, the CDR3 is TGTGCCAGCAGGGCTAGCGGCCTCTCCTACGAGCAGTACTTC.